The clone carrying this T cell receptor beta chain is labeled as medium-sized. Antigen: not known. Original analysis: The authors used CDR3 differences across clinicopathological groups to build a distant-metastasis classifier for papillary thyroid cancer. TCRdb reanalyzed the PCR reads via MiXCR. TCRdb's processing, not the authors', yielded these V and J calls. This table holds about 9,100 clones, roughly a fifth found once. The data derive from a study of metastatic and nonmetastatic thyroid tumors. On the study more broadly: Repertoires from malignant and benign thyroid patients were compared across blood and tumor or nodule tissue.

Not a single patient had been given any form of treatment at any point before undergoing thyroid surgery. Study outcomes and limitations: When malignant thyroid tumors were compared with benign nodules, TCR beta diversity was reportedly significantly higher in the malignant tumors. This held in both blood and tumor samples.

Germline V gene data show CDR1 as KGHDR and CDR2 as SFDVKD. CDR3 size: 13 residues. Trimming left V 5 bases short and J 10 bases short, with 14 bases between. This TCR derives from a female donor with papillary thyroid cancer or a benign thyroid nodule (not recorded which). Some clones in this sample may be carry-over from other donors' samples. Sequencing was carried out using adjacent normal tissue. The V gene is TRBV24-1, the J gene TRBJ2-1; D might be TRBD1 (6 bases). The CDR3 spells CATSGYRADEQFF. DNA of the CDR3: TGTGCCACCAGTGGGTACAGGGCTGACGAGCAGTTCTTC.